The rows below give T cell receptor beta chains drawn from one sample of a study of cytomegalovirus exposure and HLA in healthy donors. Assay used: immunoSEQ multiplex PCR; TCRdb lists only in-frame clones, some missing. The sample comprises 200,000 or so clones, 70% to 85% of which are singletons, and about 1.5% rests with the top ten. Source material: PBMCs. These TCRs come from a man aged 45 to 65 in good health and CMV-seronegative. The CDR3 runs from the conserved cysteine through the conserved F or W. Fields, in order: J gene, CDR3 length, D gene, V gene, CDR3 protein. A D gene is named only where the DNA matches it firmly.

J gene: TRBJ2-7
CDR3 length: 19
D gene: .
V gene: TRBV5-1
CDR3 protein: CASVPPLGGGAGLAYEQYF

J gene: TRBJ1-4
CDR3 length: 18
D gene: TRBD1
V gene: TRBV11-2
CDR3 protein: CASSLGLSPDRGNEKLFF

J gene: TRBJ2-7
CDR3 length: 19
D gene: TRBD2
V gene: TRBV7-3
CDR3 protein: CASSLPTAGTSGKSYEQYF

J gene: TRBJ2-1
CDR3 length: 14
D gene: TRBD2
V gene: TRBV9
CDR3 protein: CASSRTSGDNEQFF

J gene: TRBJ2-7
CDR3 length: 17
D gene: TRBD2
V gene: TRBV7-2
CDR3 protein: CASSLAVSGLRPYEQYF

J gene: TRBJ2-1
CDR3 length: 14
D gene: .
V gene: TRBV7-9
CDR3 protein: CASTNRGGEREQFF

J gene: TRBJ2-5
CDR3 length: 14
D gene: .
V gene: TRBV10-3
CDR3 protein: CAISASSGQETQYF

J gene: TRBJ1-5
CDR3 length: 17
D gene: TRBD1
V gene: TRBV25-1
CDR3 protein: CASSGTPGQGYNQPQHF

J gene: TRBJ2-7
CDR3 length: 12
D gene: .
V gene: TRBV19
CDR3 protein: CASSTQGYEQYF

J gene: TRBJ1-3
CDR3 length: 14
D gene: .
V gene: TRBV11-2
CDR3 protein: CASSLGGLGNTIYF